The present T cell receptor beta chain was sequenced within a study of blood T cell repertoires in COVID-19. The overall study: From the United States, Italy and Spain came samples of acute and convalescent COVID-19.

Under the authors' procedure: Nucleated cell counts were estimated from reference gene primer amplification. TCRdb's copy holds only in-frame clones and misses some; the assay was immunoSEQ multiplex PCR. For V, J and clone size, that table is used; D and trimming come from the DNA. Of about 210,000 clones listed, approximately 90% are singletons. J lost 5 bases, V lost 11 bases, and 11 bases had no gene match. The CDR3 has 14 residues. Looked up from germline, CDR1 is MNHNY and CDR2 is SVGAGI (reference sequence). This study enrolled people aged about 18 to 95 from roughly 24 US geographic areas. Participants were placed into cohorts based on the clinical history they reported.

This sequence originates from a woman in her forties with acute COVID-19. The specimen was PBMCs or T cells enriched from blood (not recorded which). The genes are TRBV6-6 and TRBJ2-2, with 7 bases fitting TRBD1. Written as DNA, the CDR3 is TGTGCCGGTGAAAGGGGGCAATCGACCGGGGAGCTGTTTTTT. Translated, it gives CAGERGQSTGELFF.